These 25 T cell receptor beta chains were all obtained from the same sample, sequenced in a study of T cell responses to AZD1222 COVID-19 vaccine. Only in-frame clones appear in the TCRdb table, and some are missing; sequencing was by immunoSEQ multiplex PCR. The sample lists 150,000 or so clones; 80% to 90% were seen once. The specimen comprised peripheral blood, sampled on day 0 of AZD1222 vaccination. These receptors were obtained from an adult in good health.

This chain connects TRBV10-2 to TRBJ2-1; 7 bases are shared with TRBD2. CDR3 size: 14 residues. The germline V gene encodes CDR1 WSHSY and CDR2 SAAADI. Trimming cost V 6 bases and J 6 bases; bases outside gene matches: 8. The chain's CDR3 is CASRKRGSGNEQFF. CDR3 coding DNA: TGCGCCAGCAGAAAGCGGGGCTCCGGCAATGAGCAGTTCTTC.

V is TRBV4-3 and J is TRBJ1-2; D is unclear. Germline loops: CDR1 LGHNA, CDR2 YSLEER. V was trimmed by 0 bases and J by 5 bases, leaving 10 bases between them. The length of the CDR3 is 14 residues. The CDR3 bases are TGCGCCAGCAGCCAAGAGGGAAGCGAGTATGGCTACACCTTC. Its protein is CASSQEGSEYGYTF.

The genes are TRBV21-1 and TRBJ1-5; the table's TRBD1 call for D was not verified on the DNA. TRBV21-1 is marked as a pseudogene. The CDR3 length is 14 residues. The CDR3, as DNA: TGTGCCAGCAGCATGTACAATAGCAATCAGCCCCAGCATTTT. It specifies CASSMYNSNQPQHF.

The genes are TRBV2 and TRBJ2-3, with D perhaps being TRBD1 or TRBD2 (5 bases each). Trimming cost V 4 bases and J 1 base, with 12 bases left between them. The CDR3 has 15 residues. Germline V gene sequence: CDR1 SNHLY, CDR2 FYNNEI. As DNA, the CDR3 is TGTGCCAGCAGTGTTAGGGGAGTGGGCACAGATACGCAGTATTTT. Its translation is CASSVRGVGTDTQYF.

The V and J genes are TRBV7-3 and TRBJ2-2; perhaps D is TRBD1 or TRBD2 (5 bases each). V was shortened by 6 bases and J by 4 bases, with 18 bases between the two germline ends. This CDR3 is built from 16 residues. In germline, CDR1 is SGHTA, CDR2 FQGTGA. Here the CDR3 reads CASSSQRRGPTGELFF. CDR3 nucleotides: TGTGCCAGCAGTTCTCAGAGACGGGGCCCCACCGGGGAGCTGTTTTTT.

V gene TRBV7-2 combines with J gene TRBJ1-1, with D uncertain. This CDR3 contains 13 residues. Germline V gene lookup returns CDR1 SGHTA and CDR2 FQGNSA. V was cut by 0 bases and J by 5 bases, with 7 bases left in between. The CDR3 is CASSLATGTEAFF. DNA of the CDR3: TGTGCCAGCAGCTTAGCGACCGGGACTGAAGCTTTCTTT.

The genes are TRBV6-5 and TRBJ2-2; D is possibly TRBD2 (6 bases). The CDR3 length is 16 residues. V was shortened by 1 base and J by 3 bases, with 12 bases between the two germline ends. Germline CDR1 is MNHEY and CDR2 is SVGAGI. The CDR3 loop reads CASSYFGGRDTGELFF. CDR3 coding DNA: TGTGCCAGCAGTTACTTCGGGGGTCGGGACACCGGGGAGCTGTTTTTT.

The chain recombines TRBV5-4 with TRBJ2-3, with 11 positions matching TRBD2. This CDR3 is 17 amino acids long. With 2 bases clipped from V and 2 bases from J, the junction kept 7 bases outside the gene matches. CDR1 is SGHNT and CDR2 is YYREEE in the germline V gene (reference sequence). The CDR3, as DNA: TGTGCCAGCAGCTTTCGGCTAGCGGGAGGATCCACAGATACGCAGTATTTT. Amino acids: CASSFRLAGGSTDTQYF. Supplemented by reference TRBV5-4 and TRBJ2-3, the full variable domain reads ETGVTQSPTHLIKTRGQQVTLRCSSQSGHNTVSWYQQALGQGPQFIFQYYREEENGRGNFPPRFSGLQFPNYSSELNVNALELDDSALYLCASSFRLAGGSTDTQYFGPGTRLTVL.

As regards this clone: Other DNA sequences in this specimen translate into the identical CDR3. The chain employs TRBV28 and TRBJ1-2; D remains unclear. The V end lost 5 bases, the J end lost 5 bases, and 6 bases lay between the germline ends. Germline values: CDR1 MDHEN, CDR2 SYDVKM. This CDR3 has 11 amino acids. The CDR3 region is CASSLLYGYTF. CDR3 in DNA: TGTGCCAGCAGTCTGTTGTATGGCTACACCTTC.

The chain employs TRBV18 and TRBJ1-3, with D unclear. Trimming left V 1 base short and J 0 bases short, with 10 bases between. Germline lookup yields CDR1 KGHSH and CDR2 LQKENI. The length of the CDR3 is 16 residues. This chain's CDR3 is CASSPLQSLSGNTIYF. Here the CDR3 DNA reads TGTGCCAGCTCACCACTACAGAGCCTCTCTGGAAACACCATATATTTT.

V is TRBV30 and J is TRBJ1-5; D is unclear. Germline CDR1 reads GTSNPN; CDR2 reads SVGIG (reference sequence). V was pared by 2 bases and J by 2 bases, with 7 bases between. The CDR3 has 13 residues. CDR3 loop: CAWSLGGNQPQHF. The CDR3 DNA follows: TGTGCCTGGAGTCTGGGTGGCAATCAGCCCCAGCATTTT.

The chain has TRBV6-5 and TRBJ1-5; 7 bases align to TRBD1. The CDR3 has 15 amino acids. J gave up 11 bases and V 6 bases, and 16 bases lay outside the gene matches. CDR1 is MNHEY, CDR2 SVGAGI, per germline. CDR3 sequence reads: CASSLEPGQIYTQHF. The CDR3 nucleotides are TGTGCCAGCAGCCTAGAACCGGGACAGATTTATACCCAGCATTTT.

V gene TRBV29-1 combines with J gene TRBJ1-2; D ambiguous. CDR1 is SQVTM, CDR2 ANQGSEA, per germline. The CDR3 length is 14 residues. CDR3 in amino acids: CNRRYREARYGYTF. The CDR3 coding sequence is TGCAACCGAAGATACCGGGAAGCCCGCTATGGCTACACCTTC.

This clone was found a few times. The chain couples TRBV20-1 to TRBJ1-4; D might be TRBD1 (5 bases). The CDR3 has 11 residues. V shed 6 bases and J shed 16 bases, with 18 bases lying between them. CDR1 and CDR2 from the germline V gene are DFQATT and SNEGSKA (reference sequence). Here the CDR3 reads CSATGDANRFF. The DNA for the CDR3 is TGCAGTGCGACCGGGGACGCAAACCGGTTTTTT.

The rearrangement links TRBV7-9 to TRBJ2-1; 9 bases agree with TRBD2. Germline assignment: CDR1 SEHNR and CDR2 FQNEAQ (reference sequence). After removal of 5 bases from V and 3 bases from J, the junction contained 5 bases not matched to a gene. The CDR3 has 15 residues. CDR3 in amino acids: CASSPTSGDYNEQFF. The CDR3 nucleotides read TGTGCCAGCAGCCCGACTAGCGGAGACTACAATGAGCAGTTCTTC.

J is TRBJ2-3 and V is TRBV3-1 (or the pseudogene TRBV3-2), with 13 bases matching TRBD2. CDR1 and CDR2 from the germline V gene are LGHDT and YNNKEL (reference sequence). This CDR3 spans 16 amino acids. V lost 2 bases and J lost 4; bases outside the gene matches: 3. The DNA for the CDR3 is TGTGCCAGCAGCCAATCGACTAGCGGGGGGCCAGATACGCAGTATTTT. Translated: CASSQSTSGGPDTQYF.

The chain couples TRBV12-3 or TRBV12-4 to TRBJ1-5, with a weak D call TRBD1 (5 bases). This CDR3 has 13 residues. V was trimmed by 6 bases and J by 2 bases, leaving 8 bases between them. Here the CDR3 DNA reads TGTGCCAGCAGGACAGTGGGCAATCAGCCCCAGCATTTT. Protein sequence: CASRTVGNQPQHF.

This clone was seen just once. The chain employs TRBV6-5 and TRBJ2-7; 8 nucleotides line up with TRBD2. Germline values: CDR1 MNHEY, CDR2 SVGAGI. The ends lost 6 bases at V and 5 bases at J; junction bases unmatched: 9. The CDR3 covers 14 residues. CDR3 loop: CASSVRLAFHEQYF. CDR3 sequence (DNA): TGTGCCAGCAGCGTACGACTAGCGTTCCACGAGCAGTACTTC.

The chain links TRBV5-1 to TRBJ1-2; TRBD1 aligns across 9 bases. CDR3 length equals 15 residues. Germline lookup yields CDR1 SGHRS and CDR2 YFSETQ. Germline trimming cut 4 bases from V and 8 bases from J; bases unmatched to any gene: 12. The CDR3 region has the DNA TGCGCCAGCAGCACTCTAATGACAGGGGGTCGGGGCTACACCTTC. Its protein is CASSTLMTGGRGYTF.

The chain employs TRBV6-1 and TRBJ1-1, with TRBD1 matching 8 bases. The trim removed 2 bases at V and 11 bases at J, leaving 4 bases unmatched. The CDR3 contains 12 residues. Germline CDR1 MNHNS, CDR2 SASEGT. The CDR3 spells CASSEPQGVAFF. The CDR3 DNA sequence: TGTGCCAGCAGTGAACCACAGGGGGTGGCTTTCTTT.

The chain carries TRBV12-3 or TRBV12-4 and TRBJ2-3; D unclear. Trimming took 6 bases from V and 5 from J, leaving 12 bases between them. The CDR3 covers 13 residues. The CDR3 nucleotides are TGTGCCAGCAGACCGGACCGGAGAGATACGCAGTATTTT. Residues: CASRPDRRDTQYF.

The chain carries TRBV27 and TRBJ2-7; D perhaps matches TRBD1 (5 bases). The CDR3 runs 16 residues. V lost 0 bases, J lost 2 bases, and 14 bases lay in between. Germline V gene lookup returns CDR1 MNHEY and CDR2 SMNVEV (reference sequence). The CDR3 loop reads CASSLSLRQKPYEQYF. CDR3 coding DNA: TGTGCCAGCAGTTTATCCCTTAGACAGAAACCCTACGAGCAGTACTTC.

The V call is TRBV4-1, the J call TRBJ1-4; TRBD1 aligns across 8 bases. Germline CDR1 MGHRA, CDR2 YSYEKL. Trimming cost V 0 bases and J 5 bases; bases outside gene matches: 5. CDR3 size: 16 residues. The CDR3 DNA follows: TGCGCCAGCAGCCAAGACCAGGGGGCCGGGAATGAAAAACTGTTTTTT. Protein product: CASSQDQGAGNEKLFF.

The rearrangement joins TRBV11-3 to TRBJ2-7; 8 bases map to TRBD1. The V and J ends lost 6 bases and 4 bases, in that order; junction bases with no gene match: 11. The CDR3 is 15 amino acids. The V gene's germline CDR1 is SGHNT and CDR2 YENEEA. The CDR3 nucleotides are TGTGCCAGCAGGGCCGGCGGGACAGGTCTATACGAGCAGTACTTC. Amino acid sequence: CASRAGGTGLYEQYF.

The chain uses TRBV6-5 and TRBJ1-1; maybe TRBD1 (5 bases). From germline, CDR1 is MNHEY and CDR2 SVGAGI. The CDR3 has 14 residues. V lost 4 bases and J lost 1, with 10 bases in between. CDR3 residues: CASSFARGNTEAFF. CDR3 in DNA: TGTGCCAGCAGTTTTGCAAGGGGGAACACTGAAGCTTTCTTT.